The clone carrying this T cell receptor beta chain was observed many times. The data belong to a study of T-cell reconstitution after alpha-beta-depleted transplantation in children. Unique molecular identifiers were built into the TCRbeta library. MiXCR was run by TCRdb on the PCR reads, yielding one entry per CDR3 protein. The repertoire consists of 200,000 to 300,000 distinct CDR3 sequences, with more than 10% occurring once and the leading ten covering 2% to 3%. The receptor was isolated from a human donor who donated a stem cell graft to a child with acute lymphoblastic leukemia. The source material was PBMCs from the stem cell graft donor, sampled from the stem cell graft.

CDR3 region: CASSGYAGDTQYF. Here the CDR3 DNA reads TGTGCCAGCAGCGGCTACGCGGGAGATACGCAGTATTTT. V usage is TRBV4-2 and J usage is TRBJ2-3, with a weak D call TRBD2 (5 bases). Trimming removed 5 bases at V and 5 bases at J, with 11 bases between. The CDR3 has 13 amino acids. Looked up from germline, CDR1 is LGHNA and CDR2 is YNFKEQ.